These T cell receptor beta chains were read from a single sample in a study of radiotherapy plus CTLA-4 blockade in lung cancer. Sequencing used immunoSEQ multiplex PCR; TCRdb keeps in-frame clones, though not all of them. Among some 80,000 clones listed, about 78% were seen once. This specimen consisted of peripheral blood, obtained from a patient treated with radiotherapy plus ipilimumab. Source of these receptors: a human donor with non-small cell lung cancer whose response to radiotherapy plus ipilimumab could not be evaluated. Some clones in this sample may be carry-over from other donors' samples. Both conserved end residues are part of each CDR3. A D gene is named only where the DNA matches it firmly. The size field is filled for only some rows; it gives once, few, many or a size class.

J gene | clone size | V gene | D gene | CDR3 DNA | CDR3 protein
TRBJ2-7 | . | TRBV21-1 | . | TGTGCCAGCAGCAAAAAAGGCCGTAAGGCGGACTTC | CASSKKGRKADF
TRBJ2-5 | . | TRBV4-3 | . | TGCGCCAGCAGCCAAGATGTCAGCGGGCAAGAGACCCAGTACTTC | CASSQDVSGQETQYF
TRBJ2-5 | . | TRBV19 | TRBD1 | TGTGCCAGTAGTCGGGGACAGGAGATTTGGGAGACCCAGTACTTC | CASSRGQEIWETQYF
TRBJ2-2 | . | TRBV11-3 | . | TGTGCCAGCAGCACAGATGTCTCCGGGGAGCTGTTTTTT | CASSTDVSGELFF
TRBJ1-5 | . | TRBV7-2 | . | TGTGCCAGCAGCCCGTCCAGCAATCAGCCCCAGCATTTT | CASSPSSNQPQHF
TRBJ2-4 | . | TRBV7-2 | TRBD2 | TGTGCCAGCAGCCGCCTAGCGGGGGGGTCTCTAGCCAAAAACATTCAGTACTTC | CASSRLAGGSLAKNIQYF
TRBJ1-1 | . | TRBV21-1 | . | TGTGCCAGCAGCCAACTTTGGACACCTAACACTGAAGCTTTCTTT | CASSQLWTPNTEAFF
TRBJ2-5 | . | TRBV9 | . | TGTGCCAGCACAGGGGATATGGAGACCCAGTACTTC | CASTGDMETQYF
TRBJ2-7 | . | TRBV30 | . | TGTGCCTGGAGAAGGACATCTTACGAGCAGTACTTC | CAWRRTSYEQYF
TRBJ2-7 | . | TRBV7-3 | . | TGTGCCAGCAGCTTATCAGGGTATGGCTACGAGCAGTACTTC | CASSLSGYGYEQYF
TRBJ2-3 | . | TRBV28 | TRBD1 | TGTGCCAGCAGCCTAACCGGGACAGGGATTTCAGATACGCAGTATTTT | CASSLTGTGISDTQYF
TRBJ2-6 | . | TRBV7-9 | TRBD1 | TGTGCCAGCAGTCCCGGACAGGGGGCGACAGGGGCCAACGTCCTGACTTTC | CASSPGQGATGANVLTF
TRBJ1-5 | . | TRBV28 | TRBD1 | TGTGCCAGCAGTTTAGAGACAGGGGAGCAGCCCCAGCATTTT | CASSLETGEQPQHF
TRBJ1-2 | . | TRBV6-5 | TRBD1 | TGTGCCAGCAGTCCGACAGGGAACTATGGCTACACCTTC | CASSPTGNYGYTF
TRBJ1-3 | few | TRBV19 | TRBD1 | TGTGCCAGTAGTACGACCGACAGGGGAGCTGGAAACACCATATATTTT | CASSTTDRGAGNTIYF
TRBJ1-1 | . | TRBV18 | . | TGTGCCAGCTCAACGGCCTCGACGGGCACTGAAGCTTTCTTT | CASSTASTGTEAFF
TRBJ1-1 | . | TRBV10-3 | TRBD1 | TGTGCCTCCATGGGCAGGGGGCCGCTCGGCACTGAAGCTTTCTTT | CASMGRGPLGTEAFF
TRBJ2-7 | . | TRBV5-1 | TRBD2 | TGCGCCAGCAGCTTGCCGGGGGGACCCTACGAGCAGTACTTC | CASSLPGGPYEQYF
TRBJ1-6 | . | TRBV7-2 | . | TGTGCCAGCAGCTTAGTTGAGGCAGATTCACCCCTCCACTTT | CASSLVEADSPLHF
TRBJ2-3 | . | TRBV2 | . | TGTGCCAGCAGTGAAGCGTGGACTTTAGATACGCAGTATTTT | CASSEAWTLDTQYF
TRBJ2-1 | . | TRBV28 | . | TGTGCCAGCAGGTCTTACAATGAGCAGTTCTTC | CASRSYNEQFF
TRBJ1-2 | . | TRBV28 | TRBD1 | TGTGCCAGCAGTCCTAACTGGACAGGGGGGGACTATGGCTACACCTTC | CASSPNWTGGDYGYTF
TRBJ2-3 | . | TRBV5-1 | . | TGCGCCAGCAGCTTGCTTGCGGGGGCCGGAGATACGCAGTATTTT | CASSLLAGAGDTQYF
TRBJ1-6 | . | TRBV5-4 | . | TGTGCCAGCAGCTTGACCGTGCCGGGACAAGGACCTGGATTCCACTTT | CASSLTVPGQGPGFHF
TRBJ1-1 | . | TRBV11-3 | . | TGTGCCAGCAGCTTAACAGGGACCGGCACTGAAGCTTTCTTT | CASSLTGTGTEAFF
TRBJ1-1 | few | TRBV2 | TRBD1 | TGTGCCAGCAGTCTACGGACAGGGGACACTGAAGCTTTCTTT | CASSLRTGDTEAFF
TRBJ1-1 | . | TRBV5-4 | TRBD1 | TGTGCCAGCAGCCCGGAGACAGGGGGCTACACTGAAGCTTTCTTT | CASSPETGGYTEAFF
TRBJ2-5 | . | TRBV7-9 | TRBD2 | TGTGCCAGCAGTGGATGGGGGACTAGCGCTGCAACTTCTCCGGGTGAGCAGTACTTC | CASSGWGTSAATSPGEQYF
TRBJ2-2 | . | TRBV5-6 | . | TGTGCCAGCACCGTAACAGAGGGAAGGTCCGGGGAGCTGTTTTTT | CASTVTEGRSGELFF
TRBJ1-1 | . | TRBV29-1 | TRBD1 | TGCAGCGTTGAAGGGACAGGGATCACTGAAGCTTTCTTT | CSVEGTGITEAFF
TRBJ2-3 | many | TRBV28 | TRBD2 | TGTGCCAGCAGTTTTCTAGCGGACACAGATACGCAGTATTTT | CASSFLADTDTQYF
TRBJ1-2 | . | TRBV5-6 | . | TGTGCCAGCAGCTTGGCCAACGGGGATGGCTACACCTTC | CASSLANGDGYTF
TRBJ1-3 | once | TRBV27 | . | TGTGCCAGCAGTTTATCATCAGGGGGAAACACCATATATTTT | CASSLSSGGNTIYF
TRBJ2-3 | . | TRBV6-1 | TRBD1 | TGTGCCAGCAGCCCCGGGACAGGGGAAGTCACGCAGTATTTT | CASSPGTGEVTQYF
TRBJ2-6 | . | TRBV19 | . | TGTGCCAGTAGCCAGGGGTTTCCCAACGTCCTGACTTTC | CASSQGFPNVLTF
TRBJ2-2 | . | TRBV19 | . | TGTGCCAGTAGCCTCAGGGTCGCGCAATCCGCGAACACCGGGGAGCTGTTTTTT | CASSLRVAQSANTGELFF
TRBJ1-4 | . | TRBV11-2 | TRBD1 | TGTGCCAGCAGCCCCCGGGACAGGGGGCCGGGGAATGAAAAACTGTTTTTT | CASSPRDRGPGNEKLFF
TRBJ1-1 | . | TRBV14 | . | TGTGCCAGCAGTCCACCGGGAGCTGAAGCTTTCTTT | CASSPPGAEAFF
TRBJ2-7 | . | TRBV30 | TRBD1 | TGTGCCTGGAGCCGGACAGGGAACGAGCAGTACTTC | CAWSRTGNEQYF
TRBJ2-3 | . | TRBV2 | . | TGTGCCAGCCGGTCTTACGGGGGTGCAGATACGCAGTATTTT | CASRSYGGADTQYF
TRBJ1-6 | . | TRBV7-9 | . | TGTGCCAGCAGCTTTCGAACTAATTCGCCCCTCCACTTT | CASSFRTNSPLHF
TRBJ2-7 | . | TRBV5-6 | TRBD1 | TGTGCCAGCAGCTCCCGGACAGGGGGGTCCTACGAGCAGTACTTC | CASSSRTGGSYEQYF
TRBJ2-7 | . | TRBV10-3 | TRBD1 | TGTGCCATCAGTGATCCCACGGGACAGGGGTCCTACGAGCAGTACTTC | CAISDPTGQGSYEQYF
TRBJ2-5 | . | TRBV28 | TRBD2 | TGTGCCAGCAGTTTACTAGCGGGGGGACTTGAGACCCAGTACTTC | CASSLLAGGLETQYF
TRBJ2-3 | . | TRBV5-1 | . | TGCGCCAGCAGCCAGAACACAGATACGCAGTATTTT | CASSQNTDTQYF
TRBJ2-7 | . | TRBV2 | TRBD1 | TGTGCCAGCAGTGGACAGGGGGTTTCCTACGAGCAGTACTTC | CASSGQGVSYEQYF
TRBJ1-5 | . | TRBV6-5 | TRBD1 | TGTGCCAGCAGTTACGACAGGGGTGGCAATCAGCCCCAGCATTTT | CASSYDRGGNQPQHF
TRBJ2-2 | . | TRBV18 | . | TGTGCCAGCTCACCAAGGAACAGCCCGAACACCGGGGAGCTGTTTTTT | CASSPRNSPNTGELFF
TRBJ2-1 | . | TRBV28 | . | TGTGCCACTACCCCAGGGTGGGACAATGAGCAGTTCTTC | CATTPGWDNEQFF
TRBJ1-1 | once | TRBV2 | TRBD1 | TGTGCCAGCAGTTTTACCGGGACAGGGGACACTGAAGCTTTCTTT | CASSFTGTGDTEAFF